The entry below describes one T cell receptor (beta chain). Sequencing was performed with immunoSEQ multiplex PCR; in TCRdb, only in-frame clones are kept and a portion is missing. This table holds about 93,000 clones, more than 70% found once. This record comes from a study of PD-1 blockade in classical Hodgkin lymphoma. The time point here: cycle 4 day 1 (C4D1), after 5 to 7 weeks of nivolumab. With no exception, relapse followed autologous stem cell transplantation in all patients, and brentuximab vedotin exposure varied. The CDR3 consists of 14 residues. J was trimmed by 4 bases and V by 4 bases; bases with no gene match: 5. Germline V gene data show CDR1 as SGHTA and CDR2 as FQGTGA.

This TCR was recovered from a human donor with classical Hodgkin lymphoma. The material was peripheral blood mononuclear cells (PBMCs), obtained before the fourth cycle of nivolumab. The V gene is TRBV7-3, the J gene TRBJ1-1; 8 bases line up with TRBD1. The CDR3 DNA reads TGTGCCAGCAGCTACTCAGGGGGCGGCACTGAAGCTTTCTTT. Translated: CASSYSGGGTEAFF.